This T cell receptor beta chain comes out of a study of T cell repertoires in ileal Crohn's disease. The overall study: The M0 sample came from the inflamed ileal portion of the resected specimen.

Sequencing was performed with immunoSEQ multiplex PCR; in TCRdb, only in-frame clones are kept and a portion is missing. Here the sample spans roughly 10,000 clones, more than 75% being singletons. Time point meaning: inflamed ileum from the surgical specimen. V lost 7 bases, J lost 3 bases, and 12 bases lay in between. The CDR3 has 13 amino acids. CDR1 and CDR2 from the germline V gene are SGHTA and FQGNSA. Findings and limits, study-wide: Compared with CD4 T cells, sorted CD8 cells carried more expanded clones.

Details on this clone: Its antigen is currently unknown.

The source material was ileal tissue. This sequence joins TRBV7-2 and TRBJ1-2; D ambiguous. The TCR originated in an adult with Crohn's disease. The DNA for the CDR3 is TGTGCCAGCACCCGTGGCCCAGACTATGGCTACACCTTC. Amino acid sequence: CASTRGPDYGYTF.